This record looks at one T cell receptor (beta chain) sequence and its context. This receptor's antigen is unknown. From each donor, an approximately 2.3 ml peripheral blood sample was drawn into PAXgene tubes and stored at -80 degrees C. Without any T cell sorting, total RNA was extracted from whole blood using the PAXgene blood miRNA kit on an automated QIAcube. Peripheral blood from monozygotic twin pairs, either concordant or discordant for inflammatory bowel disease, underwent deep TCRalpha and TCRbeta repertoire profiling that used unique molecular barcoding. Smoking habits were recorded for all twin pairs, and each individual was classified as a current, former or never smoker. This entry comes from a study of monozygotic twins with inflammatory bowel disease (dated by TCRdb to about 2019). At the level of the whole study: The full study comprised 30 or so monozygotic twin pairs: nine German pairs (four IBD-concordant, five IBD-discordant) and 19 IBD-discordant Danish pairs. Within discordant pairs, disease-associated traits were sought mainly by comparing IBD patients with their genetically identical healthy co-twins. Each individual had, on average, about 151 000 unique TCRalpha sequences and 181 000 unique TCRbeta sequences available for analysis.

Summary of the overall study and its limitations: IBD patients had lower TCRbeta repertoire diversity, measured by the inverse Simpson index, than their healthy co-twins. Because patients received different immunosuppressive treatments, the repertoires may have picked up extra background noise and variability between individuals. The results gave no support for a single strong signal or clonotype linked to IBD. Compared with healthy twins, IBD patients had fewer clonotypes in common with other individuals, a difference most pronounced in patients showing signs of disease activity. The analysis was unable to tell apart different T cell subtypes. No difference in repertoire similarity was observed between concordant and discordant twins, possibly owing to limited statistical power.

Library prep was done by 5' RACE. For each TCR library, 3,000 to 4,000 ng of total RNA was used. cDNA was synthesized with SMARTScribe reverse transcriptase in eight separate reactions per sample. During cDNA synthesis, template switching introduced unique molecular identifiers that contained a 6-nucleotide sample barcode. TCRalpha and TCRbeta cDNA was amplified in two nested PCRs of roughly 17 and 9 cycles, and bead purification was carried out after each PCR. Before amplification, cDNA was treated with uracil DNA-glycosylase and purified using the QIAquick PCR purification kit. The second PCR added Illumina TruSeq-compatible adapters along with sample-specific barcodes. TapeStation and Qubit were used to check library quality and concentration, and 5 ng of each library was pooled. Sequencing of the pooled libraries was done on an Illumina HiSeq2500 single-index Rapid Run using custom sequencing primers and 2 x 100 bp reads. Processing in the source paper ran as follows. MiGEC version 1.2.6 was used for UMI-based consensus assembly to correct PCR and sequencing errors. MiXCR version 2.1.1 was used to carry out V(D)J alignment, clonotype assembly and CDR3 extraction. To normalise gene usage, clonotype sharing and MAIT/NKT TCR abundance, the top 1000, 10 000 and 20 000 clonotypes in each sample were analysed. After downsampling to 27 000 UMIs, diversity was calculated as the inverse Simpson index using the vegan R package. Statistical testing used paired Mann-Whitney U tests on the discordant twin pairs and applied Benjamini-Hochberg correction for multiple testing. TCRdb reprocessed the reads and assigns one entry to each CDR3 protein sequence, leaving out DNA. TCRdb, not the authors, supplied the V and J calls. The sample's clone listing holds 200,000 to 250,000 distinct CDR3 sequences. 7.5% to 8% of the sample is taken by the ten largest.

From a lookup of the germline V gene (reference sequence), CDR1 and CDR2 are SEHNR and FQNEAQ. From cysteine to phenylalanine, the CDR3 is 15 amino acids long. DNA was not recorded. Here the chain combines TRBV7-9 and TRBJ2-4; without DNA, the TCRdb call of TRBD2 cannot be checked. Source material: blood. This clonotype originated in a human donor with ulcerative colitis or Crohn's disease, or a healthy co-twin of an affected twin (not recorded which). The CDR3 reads CASSWTSGRIDIQYF.